This T cell receptor beta chain was captured in a study of OX40 agonist ivuxolimab in advanced cancers. The study's findings and limits: Dose levels from 0.1 to 3.0 mg/kg saw CD4+ and CD8+ blood T cells expand clonally by week 6. Determination of antigen specificity was not performed for the expanded peripheral T cells.

Details on this clone: What it binds is not known.

Trimming shortened V by 0 bases and J by 2 bases, and 1 base separated the two germline ends. CDR3 length: 12 residues. Germline CDR1 LNHDA, CDR2 SQIVND (reference sequence). Excluded were patients having autoimmune disease history or systemic immunosuppression. The repertoire was sequenced with immunoSEQ multiplex PCR; TCRdb's copy has only in-frame clones and lacks some. The table lists tens of thousands of clones, more than 75% of them singletons, with more than 25% in the top ten. V usage is TRBV19 and J usage is TRBJ2-5; D unclear. This receptor was taken from an adult with an advanced solid tumor such as melanoma, head and neck, liver or kidney cancer. The material was CD4+ or CD8+ T cells sorted from blood, obtained in a trial of the OX40 agonist ivuxolimab. CDR3 in amino acids: CASSIDQETQYF. In nucleotides, the CDR3 is TGTGCCAGTAGTATAGATCAAGAGACCCAGTACTTC. The whole variable domain, remainder taken from reference TRBV19 and TRBJ2-5, is DGGITQSPKYLFRKEGQNVTLSCEQNLNHDAMYWYRQDPGQGLRLIYYSQIVNDFQKGDIAEGYSVSREKKESFPLTVTSAQKNPTAFYLCASSIDQETQYFGPGTRLLVL.